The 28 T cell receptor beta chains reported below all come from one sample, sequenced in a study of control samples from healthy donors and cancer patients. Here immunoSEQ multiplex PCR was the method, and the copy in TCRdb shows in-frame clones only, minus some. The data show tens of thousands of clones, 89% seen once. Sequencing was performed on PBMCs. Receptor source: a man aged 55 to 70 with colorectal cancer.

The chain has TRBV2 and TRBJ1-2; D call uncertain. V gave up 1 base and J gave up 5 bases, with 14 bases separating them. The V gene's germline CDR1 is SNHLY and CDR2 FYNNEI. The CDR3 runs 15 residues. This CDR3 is CASSEGLEFPYGYTF. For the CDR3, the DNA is TGTGCCAGCAGTGAAGGGTTAGAGTTTCCGTATGGCTACACCTTC.

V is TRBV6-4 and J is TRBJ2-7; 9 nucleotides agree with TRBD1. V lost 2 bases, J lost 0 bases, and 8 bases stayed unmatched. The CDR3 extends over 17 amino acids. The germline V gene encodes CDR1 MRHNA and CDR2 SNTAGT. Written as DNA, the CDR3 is TGTGCCAGCAGTGACCGACCGGACAGGGGACCCTCCTACGAGCAGTACTTC. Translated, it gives CASSDRPDRGPSYEQYF.

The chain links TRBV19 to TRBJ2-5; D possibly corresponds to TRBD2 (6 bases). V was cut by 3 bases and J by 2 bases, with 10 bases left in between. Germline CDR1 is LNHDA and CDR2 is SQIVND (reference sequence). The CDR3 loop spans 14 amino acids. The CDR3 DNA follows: TGTGCCAGTAGTATTGGAGGGCAGCAAGAGACCCAGTACTTC. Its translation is CASSIGGQQETQYF.

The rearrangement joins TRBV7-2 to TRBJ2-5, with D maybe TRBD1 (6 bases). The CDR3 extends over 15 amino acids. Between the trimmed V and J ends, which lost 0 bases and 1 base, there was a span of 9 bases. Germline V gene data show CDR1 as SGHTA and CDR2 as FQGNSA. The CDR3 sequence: CASSLAQGGQETQYF. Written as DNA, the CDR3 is TGTGCCAGCAGCTTAGCCCAAGGGGGCCAAGAGACCCAGTACTTC.

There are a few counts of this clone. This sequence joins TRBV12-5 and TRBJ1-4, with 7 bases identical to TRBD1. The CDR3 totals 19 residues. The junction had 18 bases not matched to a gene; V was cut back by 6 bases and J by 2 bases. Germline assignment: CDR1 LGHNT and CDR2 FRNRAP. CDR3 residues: CASGRSQGKGGLTNEKLFF. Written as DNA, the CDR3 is TGTGCTAGTGGGCGTTCACAGGGGAAGGGGGGTCTGACTAATGAAAAACTGTTTTTT.

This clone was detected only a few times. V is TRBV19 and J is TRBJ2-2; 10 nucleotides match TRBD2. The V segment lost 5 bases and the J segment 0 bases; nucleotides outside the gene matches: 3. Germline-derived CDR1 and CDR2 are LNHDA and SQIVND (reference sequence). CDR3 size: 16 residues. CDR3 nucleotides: TGTGCCAGTAGTGCCAGCGGGGGGGCGAACACCGGGGAGCTGTTTTTT. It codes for CASSASGGANTGELFF.

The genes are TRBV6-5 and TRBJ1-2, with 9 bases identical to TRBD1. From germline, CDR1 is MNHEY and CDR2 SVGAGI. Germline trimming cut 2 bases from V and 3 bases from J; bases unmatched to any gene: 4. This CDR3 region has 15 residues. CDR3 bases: TGTGCCAGCAGTTACCATAGACAGGGGGACTATGGCTACACCTTC. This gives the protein CASSYHRQGDYGYTF.

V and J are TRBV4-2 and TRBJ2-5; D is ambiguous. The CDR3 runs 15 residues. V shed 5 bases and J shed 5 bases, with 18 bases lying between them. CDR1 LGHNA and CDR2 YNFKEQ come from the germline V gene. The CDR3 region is CASSSRLLTPETQYF. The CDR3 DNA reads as TGTGCCAGCAGCTCCCGGCTCCTTACCCCTGAGACCCAGTACTTC.

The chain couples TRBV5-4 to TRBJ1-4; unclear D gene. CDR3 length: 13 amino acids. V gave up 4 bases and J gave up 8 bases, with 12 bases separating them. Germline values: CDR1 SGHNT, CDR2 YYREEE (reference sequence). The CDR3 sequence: CASSLGSEEKLFF. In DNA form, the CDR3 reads TGTGCCAGCAGCCTAGGAAGCGAGGAAAAACTGTTTTTT.

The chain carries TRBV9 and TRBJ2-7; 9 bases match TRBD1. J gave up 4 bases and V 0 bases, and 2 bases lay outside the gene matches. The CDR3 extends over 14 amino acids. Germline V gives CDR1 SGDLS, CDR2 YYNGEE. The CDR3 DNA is TGTGCCAGCAGCGTAGGGACAGGGGTTTACGAGCAGTACTTC. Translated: CASSVGTGVYEQYF.

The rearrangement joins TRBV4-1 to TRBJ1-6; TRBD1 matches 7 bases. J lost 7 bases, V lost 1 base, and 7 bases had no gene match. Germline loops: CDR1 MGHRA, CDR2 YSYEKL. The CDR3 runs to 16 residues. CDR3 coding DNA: TGCGCCAGCAGCCAAGTGACCGGGACAGCCAATTCACCCCTCCACTTT. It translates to CASSQVTGTANSPLHF.

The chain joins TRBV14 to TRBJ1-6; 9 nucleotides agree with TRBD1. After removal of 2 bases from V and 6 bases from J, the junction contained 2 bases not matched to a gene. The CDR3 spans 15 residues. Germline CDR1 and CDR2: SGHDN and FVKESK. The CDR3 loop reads CASSQWTGVNSPLHF. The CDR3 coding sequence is TGTGCCAGCAGCCAATGGACAGGGGTTAATTCACCCCTCCACTTT.

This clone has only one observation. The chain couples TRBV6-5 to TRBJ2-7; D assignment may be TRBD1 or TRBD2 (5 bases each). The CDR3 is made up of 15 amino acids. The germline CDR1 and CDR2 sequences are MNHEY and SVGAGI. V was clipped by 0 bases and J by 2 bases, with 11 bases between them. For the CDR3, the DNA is TGTGCCAGCAGTTACTCGGGGACGGCCCCCTACGAGCAGTACTTC. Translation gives CASSYSGTAPYEQYF.

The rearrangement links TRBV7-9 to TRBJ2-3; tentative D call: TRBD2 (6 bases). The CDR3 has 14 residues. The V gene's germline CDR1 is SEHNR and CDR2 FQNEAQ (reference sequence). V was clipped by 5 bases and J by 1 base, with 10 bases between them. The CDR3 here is CASSQGLGTDTQYF. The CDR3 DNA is TGTGCCAGCAGCCAGGGACTGGGCACAGATACGCAGTATTTT.

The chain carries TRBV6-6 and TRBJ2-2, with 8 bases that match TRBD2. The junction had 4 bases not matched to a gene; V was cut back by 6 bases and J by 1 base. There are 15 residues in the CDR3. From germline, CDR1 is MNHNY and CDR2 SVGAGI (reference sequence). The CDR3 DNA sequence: TGTGCCAGCAGCAGGACTAGCCTGAACACCGGGGAGCTGTTTTTT. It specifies CASSRTSLNTGELFF.

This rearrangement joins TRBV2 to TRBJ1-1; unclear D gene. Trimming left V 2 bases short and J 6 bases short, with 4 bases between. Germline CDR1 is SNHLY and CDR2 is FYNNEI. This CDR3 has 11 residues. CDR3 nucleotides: TGTGCCAGCAGTGAATGGCCTGAAGCTTTCTTT. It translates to CASSEWPEAFF.

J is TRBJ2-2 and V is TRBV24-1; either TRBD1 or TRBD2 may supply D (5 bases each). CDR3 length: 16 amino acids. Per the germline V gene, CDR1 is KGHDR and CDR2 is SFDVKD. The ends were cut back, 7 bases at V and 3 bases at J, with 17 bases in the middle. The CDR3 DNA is TGTGCCACCAGGGGAGCTGTGGGGCTCGACACCGGGGAGCTGTTTTTT. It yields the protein CATRGAVGLDTGELFF.

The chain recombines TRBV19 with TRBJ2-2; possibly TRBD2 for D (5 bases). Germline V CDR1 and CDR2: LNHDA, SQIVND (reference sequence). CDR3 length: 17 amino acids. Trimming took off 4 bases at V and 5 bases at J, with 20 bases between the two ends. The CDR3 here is CASSKRLYERATGELFF. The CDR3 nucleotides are TGTGCCAGTAGTAAAAGACTATACGAACGGGCGACCGGGGAGCTGTTTTTT.

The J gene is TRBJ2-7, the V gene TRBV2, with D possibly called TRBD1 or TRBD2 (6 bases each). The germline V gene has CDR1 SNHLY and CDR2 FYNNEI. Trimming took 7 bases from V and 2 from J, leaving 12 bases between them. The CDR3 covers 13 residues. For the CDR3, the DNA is TGTGCCAGCACCGGGGGCCAGGCCTACGAGCAGTACTTC. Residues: CASTGGQAYEQYF.

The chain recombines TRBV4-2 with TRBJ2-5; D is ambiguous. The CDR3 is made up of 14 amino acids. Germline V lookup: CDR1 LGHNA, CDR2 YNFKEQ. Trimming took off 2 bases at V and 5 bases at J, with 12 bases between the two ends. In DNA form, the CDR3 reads TGTGCCAGCAGCCAACCCAGTCCCGGGGAGACCCAGTACTTC. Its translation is CASSQPSPGETQYF.

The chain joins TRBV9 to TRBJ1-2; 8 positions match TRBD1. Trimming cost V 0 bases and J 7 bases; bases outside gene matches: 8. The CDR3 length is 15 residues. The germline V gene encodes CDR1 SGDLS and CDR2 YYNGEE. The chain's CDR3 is CASSVGGRGQGGYTF. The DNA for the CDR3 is TGTGCCAGCAGCGTAGGCGGCAGGGGGCAGGGTGGCTACACCTTC. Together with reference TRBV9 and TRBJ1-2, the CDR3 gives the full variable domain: DSGVTQTPKHLITATGQRVTLRCSPRSGDLSVYWYQQSLDQGLQFLIQYYNGEERAKGNILERFSAQQFPDLHSELNLSSLELGDSALYFCASSVGGRGQGGYTFGSGTRLTVV.

The CDR3 DNA sequence: TGTGCCAGCAGCCAAGGACAGGGGGGCTACACCTTC. This translates into CASSQGQGGYTF. The V and J genes are TRBV14 and TRBJ1-2, with 8 bases fitting TRBD1. This CDR3 region has 12 residues. Trimming at V came to 1 base and at J to 8 bases, leaving 0 bases not matched to a gene. Germline values: CDR1 SGHDN, CDR2 FVKESK.

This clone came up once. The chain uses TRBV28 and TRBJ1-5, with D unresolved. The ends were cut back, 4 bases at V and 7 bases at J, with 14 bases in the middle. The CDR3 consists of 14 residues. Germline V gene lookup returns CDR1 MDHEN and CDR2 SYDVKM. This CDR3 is CASSSGSKLQPQHF. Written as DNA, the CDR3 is TGTGCCAGCAGTTCCGGGTCCAAACTGCAGCCCCAGCATTTT.

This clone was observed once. In DNA, the CDR3 is TGTGCCAGCAGTTCCAGGGGGGCTAGCAATCAGCCCCAGCATTTT. This encodes CASSSRGASNQPQHF. This chain uses TRBV28 with TRBJ1-5; 7 nucleotides line up with TRBD1. The CDR3 has 15 residues. The junction had 3 bases not matched to a gene; V was cut back by 4 bases and J by 0 bases. The germline V gene encodes CDR1 MDHEN and CDR2 SYDVKM.

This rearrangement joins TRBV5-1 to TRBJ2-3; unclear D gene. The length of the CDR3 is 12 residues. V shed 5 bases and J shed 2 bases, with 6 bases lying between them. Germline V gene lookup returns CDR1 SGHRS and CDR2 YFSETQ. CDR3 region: CASRQNTDTQYF. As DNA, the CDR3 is TGCGCCAGCAGACAGAACACAGATACGCAGTATTTT.

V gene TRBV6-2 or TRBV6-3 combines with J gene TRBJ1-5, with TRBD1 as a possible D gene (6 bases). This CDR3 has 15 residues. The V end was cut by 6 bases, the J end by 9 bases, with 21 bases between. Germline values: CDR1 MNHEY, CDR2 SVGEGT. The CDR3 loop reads CASSPRGSGDRPQHF. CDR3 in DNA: TGTGCCAGCAGCCCCAGGGGAAGTGGGGATCGGCCCCAGCATTTT.

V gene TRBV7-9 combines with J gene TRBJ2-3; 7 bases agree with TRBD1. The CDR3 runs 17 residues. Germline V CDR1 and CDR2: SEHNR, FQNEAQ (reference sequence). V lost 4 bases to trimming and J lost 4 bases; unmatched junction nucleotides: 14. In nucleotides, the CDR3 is TGTGCCAGCAGCTCCAGGCGCGAGGGGGCCATGGCAGATACGCAGTATTTT. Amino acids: CASSSRREGAMADTQYF.

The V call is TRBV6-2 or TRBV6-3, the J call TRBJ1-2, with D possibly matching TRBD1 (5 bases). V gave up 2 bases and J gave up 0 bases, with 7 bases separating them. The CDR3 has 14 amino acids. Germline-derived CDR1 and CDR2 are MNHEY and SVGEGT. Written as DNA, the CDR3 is TGTGCCAGCAGTTACGGGGGACCTAACTATGGCTACACCTTC. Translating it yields CASSYGGPNYGYTF.